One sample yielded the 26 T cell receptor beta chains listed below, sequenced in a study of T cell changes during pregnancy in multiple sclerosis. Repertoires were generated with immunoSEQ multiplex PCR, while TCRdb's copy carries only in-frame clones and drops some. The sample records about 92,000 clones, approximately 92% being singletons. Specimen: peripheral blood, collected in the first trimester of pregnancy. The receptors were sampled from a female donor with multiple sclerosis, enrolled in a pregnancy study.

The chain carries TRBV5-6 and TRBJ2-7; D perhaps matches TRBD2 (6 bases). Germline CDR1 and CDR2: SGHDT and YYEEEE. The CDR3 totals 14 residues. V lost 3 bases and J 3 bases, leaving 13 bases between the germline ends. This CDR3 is CASSSGLDRYEQYF. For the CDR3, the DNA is TGTGCCAGCAGCTCGGGACTGGACCGCTACGAGCAGTACTTC.

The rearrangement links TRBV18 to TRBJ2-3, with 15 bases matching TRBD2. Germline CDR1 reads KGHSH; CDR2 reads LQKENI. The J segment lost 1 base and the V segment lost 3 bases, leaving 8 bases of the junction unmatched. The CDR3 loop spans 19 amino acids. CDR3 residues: CASSPPGLAGGARTDTQYF. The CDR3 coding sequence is TGTGCCAGCTCACCTCCGGGACTAGCGGGAGGTGCTCGCACAGATACGCAGTATTTT.

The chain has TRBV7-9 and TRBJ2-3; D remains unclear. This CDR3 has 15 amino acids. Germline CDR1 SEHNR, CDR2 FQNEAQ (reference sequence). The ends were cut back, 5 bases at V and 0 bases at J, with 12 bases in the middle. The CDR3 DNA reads TGTGCCAGCAGCCCCGCCACGACTAGCACAGATACGCAGTATTTT. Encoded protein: CASSPATTSTDTQYF.

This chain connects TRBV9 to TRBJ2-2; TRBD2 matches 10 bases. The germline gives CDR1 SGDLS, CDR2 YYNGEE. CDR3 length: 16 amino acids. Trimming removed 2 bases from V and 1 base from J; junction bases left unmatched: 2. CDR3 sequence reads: CASSVRLAGNTGELFF. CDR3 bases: TGTGCCAGCAGCGTGAGACTAGCGGGGAACACCGGGGAGCTGTTTTTT.

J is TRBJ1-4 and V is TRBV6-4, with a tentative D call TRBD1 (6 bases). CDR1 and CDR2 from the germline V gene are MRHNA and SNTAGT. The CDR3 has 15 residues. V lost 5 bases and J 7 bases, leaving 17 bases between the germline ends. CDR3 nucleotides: TGTGCCAGCAGTCGTCGACAGGCGAGCAGTGAAAAACTGTTTTTT. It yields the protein CASSRRQASSEKLFF.

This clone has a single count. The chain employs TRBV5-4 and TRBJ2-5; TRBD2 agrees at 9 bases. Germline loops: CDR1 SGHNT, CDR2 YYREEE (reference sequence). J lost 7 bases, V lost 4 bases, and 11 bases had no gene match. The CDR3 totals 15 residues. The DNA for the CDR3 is TGTGCCAGCAGCCCGAAGCGGGAGGCCCCAGGGACCCAGTACTTC. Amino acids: CASSPKREAPGTQYF. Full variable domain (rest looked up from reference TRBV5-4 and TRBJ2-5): ETGVTQSPTHLIKTRGQQVTLRCSSQSGHNTVSWYQQALGQGPQFIFQYYREEENGRGNFPPRFSGLQFPNYSSELNVNALELDDSALYLCASSPKREAPGTQYFGPGTRLLVL.

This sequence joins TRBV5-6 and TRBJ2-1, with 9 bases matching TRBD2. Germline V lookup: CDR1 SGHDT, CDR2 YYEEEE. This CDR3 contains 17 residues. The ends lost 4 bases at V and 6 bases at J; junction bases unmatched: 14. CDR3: CASSRRRLRTSANEQFF. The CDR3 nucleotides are TGTGCCAGCAGCCGGAGGCGGCTGAGGACTAGCGCCAATGAGCAGTTCTTC. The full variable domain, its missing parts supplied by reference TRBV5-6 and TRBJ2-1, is DAGVTQSPTHLIKTRGQQVTLRCSPKSGHDTVSWYQQALGQGPQFIFQYYEEEERQRGNFPDRFSGHQFPNYSSELNVNALLLGDSALYLCASSRRRLRTSANEQFFGPGTRLTVL.

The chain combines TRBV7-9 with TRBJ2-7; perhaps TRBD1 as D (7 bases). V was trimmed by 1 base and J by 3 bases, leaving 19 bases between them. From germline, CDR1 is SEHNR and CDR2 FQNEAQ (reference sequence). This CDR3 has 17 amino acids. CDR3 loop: CASSLGGVAGGHYEQYF. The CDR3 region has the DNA TGTGCCAGCAGCTTAGGGGGGGTAGCAGGGGGACACTACGAGCAGTACTTC.

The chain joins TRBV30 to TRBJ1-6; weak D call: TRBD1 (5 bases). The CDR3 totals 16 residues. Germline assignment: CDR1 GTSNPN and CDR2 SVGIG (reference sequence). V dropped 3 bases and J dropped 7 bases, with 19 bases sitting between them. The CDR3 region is CAWSLELGQGNSPLHF. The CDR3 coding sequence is TGTGCCTGGAGCTTAGAGCTGGGGCAGGGAAATTCACCCCTCCACTTT. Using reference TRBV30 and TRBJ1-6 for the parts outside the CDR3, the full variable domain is SQTIHQWPATLVQPVGSPLSLECTVEGTSNPNLYWYRQAAGRGLQLLFYSVGIGQISSEVPQNLSASRPQDRQFILSSKKLLLSDSGFYLCAWSLELGQGNSPLHFGNGTRLTVT.

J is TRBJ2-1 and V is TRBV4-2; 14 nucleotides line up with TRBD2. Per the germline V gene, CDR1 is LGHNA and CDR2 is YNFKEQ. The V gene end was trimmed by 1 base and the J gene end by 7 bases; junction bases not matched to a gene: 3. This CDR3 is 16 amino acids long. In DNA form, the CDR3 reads TGTGCCAGCAGCCAAGTTGGGACTAGCGGGAGAAATGAGCAGTTCTTC. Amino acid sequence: CASSQVGTSGRNEQFF.

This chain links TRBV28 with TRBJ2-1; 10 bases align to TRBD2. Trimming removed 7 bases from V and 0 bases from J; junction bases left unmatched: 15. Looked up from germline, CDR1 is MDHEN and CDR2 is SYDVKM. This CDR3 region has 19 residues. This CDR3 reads CASTMMPVAGGVSYNEQFF. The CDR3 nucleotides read TGTGCCAGCACCATGATGCCGGTAGCGGGAGGCGTCTCCTACAATGAGCAGTTCTTC.

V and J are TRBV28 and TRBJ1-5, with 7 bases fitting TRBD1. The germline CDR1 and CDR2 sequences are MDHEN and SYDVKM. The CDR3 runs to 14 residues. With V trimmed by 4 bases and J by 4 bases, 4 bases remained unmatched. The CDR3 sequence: CASSSGGRNQPQHF. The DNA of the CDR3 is TGTGCCAGCAGTTCAGGGGGGCGAAATCAGCCCCAGCATTTT.

The CDR3 coding sequence is TGTGCCATCTCACCGGGACAGGGGAGGTACGAGCAGTACTTC. It encodes CAISPGQGRYEQYF. The chain uses TRBV6-6 and TRBJ2-7; TRBD1 matches at 10 bases. Trimming cost V 10 bases and J 4 bases; bases outside gene matches: 10. Germline CDR1 is MNHNY and CDR2 is SVGAGI (reference sequence). This CDR3 is 14 amino acids long.

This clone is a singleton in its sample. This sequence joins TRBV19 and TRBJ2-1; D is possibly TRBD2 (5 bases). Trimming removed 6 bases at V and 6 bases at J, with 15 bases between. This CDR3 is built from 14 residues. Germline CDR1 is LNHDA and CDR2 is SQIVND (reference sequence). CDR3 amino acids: CASSPEGWINEQFF. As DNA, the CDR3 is TGTGCCAGTAGCCCCGAGGGTTGGATCAATGAGCAGTTCTTC.

CDR3 residues: CASSLDGRLFTEAFF. The CDR3 region has the DNA TGTGCCAGCAGCTTAGATGGCAGACTTTTCACTGAAGCTTTCTTT. The rearrangement links TRBV11-2 to TRBJ1-1; no clear D. The CDR3 is made up of 15 amino acids. Trimming took 0 bases from V and 4 from J, leaving 12 bases between them. Germline CDR1 is SGHAT and CDR2 is FQNNGV.

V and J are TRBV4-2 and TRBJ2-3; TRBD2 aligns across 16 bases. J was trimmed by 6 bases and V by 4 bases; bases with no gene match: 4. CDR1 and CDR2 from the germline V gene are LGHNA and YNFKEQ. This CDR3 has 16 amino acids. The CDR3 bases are TGTGCCAGCAGCCTGGGACTAGCGGGAGGGGGGGATACGCAGTATTTT. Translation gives CASSLGLAGGGDTQYF.

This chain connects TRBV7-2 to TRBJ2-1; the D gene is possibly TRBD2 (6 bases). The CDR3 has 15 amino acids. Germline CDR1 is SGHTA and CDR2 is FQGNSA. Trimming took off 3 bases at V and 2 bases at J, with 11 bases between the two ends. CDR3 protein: CASSLGLSTYNEQFF. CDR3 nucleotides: TGTGCCAGCAGCTTGGGACTTTCCACCTACAATGAGCAGTTCTTC.

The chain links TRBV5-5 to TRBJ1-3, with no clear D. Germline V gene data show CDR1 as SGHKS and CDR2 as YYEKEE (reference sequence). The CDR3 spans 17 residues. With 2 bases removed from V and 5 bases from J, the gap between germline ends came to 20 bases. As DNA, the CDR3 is TGTGCCAGCAGCTTAGACCCCTCGGGGATCCTAAGAAACACCATATATTTT. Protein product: CASSLDPSGILRNTIYF.

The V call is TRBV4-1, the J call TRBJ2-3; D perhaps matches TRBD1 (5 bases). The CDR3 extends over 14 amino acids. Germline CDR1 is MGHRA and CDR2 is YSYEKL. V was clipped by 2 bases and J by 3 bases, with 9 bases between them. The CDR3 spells CASSQPQGTDTQYF. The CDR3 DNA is TGCGCCAGCAGCCAACCCCAGGGAACAGATACGCAGTATTTT.

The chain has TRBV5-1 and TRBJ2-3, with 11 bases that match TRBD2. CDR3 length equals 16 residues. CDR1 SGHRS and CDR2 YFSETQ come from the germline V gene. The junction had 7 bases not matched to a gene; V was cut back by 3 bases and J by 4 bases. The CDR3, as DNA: TGCGCCAGCAGCTCCACCACTAGCGGGAGTTCAGATACGCAGTATTTT. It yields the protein CASSSTTSGSSDTQYF.

The CDR3 DNA reads TGTGCCAGCAGCAACCGGACAGAAAACTACGAGCAGTACTTC. Translated, it gives CASSNRTENYEQYF. The chain carries TRBV7-9 and TRBJ2-7; D is possibly TRBD1 (6 bases). V lost 5 bases to trimming and J lost 3 bases, with 14 bases between them. The CDR3 consists of 14 residues. The germline V gene has CDR1 SEHNR and CDR2 FQNEAQ (reference sequence).

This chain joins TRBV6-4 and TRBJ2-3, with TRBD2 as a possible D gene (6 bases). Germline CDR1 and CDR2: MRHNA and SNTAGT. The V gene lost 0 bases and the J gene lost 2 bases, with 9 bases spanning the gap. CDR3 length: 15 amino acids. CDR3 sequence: CASSDSTSPTDTQYF. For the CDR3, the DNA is TGTGCCAGCAGTGACTCGACTAGTCCCACAGATACGCAGTATTTT.

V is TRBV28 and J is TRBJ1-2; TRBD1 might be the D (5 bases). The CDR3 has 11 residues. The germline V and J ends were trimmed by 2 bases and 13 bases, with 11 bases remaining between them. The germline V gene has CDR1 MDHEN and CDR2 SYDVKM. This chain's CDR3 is CASSLGALGTF. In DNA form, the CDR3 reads TGTGCCAGCAGTTTAGGGGCCCTCGGCACCTTC.

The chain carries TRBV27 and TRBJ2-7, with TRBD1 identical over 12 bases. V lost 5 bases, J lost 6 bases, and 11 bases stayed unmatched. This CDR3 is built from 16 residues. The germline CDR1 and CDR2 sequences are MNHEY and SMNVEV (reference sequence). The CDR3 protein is CASSNSGQGARSEQYF. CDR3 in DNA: TGTGCCAGCAGTAACTCGGGACAGGGGGCTAGAAGCGAGCAGTACTTC.

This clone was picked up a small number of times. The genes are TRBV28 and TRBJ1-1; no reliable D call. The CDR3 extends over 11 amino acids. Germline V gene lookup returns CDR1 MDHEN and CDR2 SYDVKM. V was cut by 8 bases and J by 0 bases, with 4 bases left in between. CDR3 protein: CASVVNTEAFF. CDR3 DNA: TGTGCCAGCGTAGTGAACACTGAAGCTTTCTTT.

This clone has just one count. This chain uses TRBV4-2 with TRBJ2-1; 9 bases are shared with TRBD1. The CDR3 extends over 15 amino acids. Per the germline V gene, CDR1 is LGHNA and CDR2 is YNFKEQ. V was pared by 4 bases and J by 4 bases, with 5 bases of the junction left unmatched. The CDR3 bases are TGTGCCAGCAGCCCACCCGGGACAGGGTACAATGAGCAGTTCTTC. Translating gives CASSPPGTGYNEQFF.